The 21 T cell receptor beta chains below come from one sample, sequenced in a study of OX40 agonist ivuxolimab in advanced cancers. Sequencing used immunoSEQ multiplex PCR; TCRdb keeps in-frame clones, though not all of them. This table holds more than 70,000 clones, 80% to 90% found once. The sequenced sample was CD4+ or CD8+ T cells sorted from blood, obtained in a trial of the OX40 agonist ivuxolimab. These receptors came from an adult with an advanced solid tumor such as melanoma, head and neck, liver or kidney cancer.

The chain uses TRBV2 and TRBJ1-2; 7 bases map to TRBD1. The germline CDR1 and CDR2 sequences are SNHLY and FYNNEI. Losses at the gene ends were 3 bases for V and 4 bases for J; bases not matched to a gene: 2. The CDR3 consists of 13 residues. The CDR3 reads CASSEDRRYGYTF. The DNA for the CDR3 is TGTGCCAGCAGTGAGGACAGGCGCTATGGCTACACCTTC.

J is TRBJ1-1 and V is TRBV28, with D possibly matching TRBD1 (5 bases). Germline V lookup: CDR1 MDHEN, CDR2 SYDVKM. This CDR3 has 15 residues. V was clipped by 5 bases and J by 0 bases, with 13 bases between them. In DNA, the CDR3 is TGTGCCAGCAGTCCTGGGGCCGCGATGAACACTGAAGCTTTCTTT. It encodes CASSPGAAMNTEAFF.

This sequence joins TRBV28 and TRBJ1-5; tentative D call: TRBD1 (6 bases). The length of the CDR3 is 17 residues. V was pared by 6 bases and J by 0 bases, with 18 bases between. Germline assignment: CDR1 MDHEN and CDR2 SYDVKM. The CDR3 sequence is CASRRPQTGVSNQPQHF. The CDR3 DNA is TGTGCCAGCAGACGACCCCAGACAGGAGTTAGCAATCAGCCCCAGCATTTT. The full variable domain, rest sourced from reference TRBV28 and TRBJ1-5, is DVKVTQSSRYLVKRTGEKVFLECVQDMDHENMFWYRQDPGLGLRLIYFSYDVKMKEKGDIPEGYSVSREKKERFSLILESASTNQTSMYLCASRRPQTGVSNQPQHFGDGTRLSIL.

V gene TRBV4-2 combines with J gene TRBJ1-2; D unresolved. V gave up 5 bases and J gave up 4 bases, with 14 bases separating them. CDR1 and CDR2 from the germline V gene are LGHNA and YNFKEQ. There are 14 residues in the CDR3. Here the CDR3 reads CASSLALATYGYTF. The CDR3 nucleotides are TGTGCCAGCAGCTTGGCGTTAGCTACCTATGGCTACACCTTC.

This sequence joins TRBV10-2 and TRBJ2-7; D remains unclear. The germline V and J ends were trimmed by 5 bases and 1 base, with 6 bases remaining between them. CDR1 and CDR2 (germline): WSHSY, SAAADI. The CDR3 is made up of 12 amino acids. CDR3 sequence (DNA): TGCGCCAGCAGTTACGGGTCCTACGAGCAGTACTTC. This encodes CASSYGSYEQYF.

The chain is built from TRBV19 and TRBJ1-4; 9 bases line up with TRBD1. Germline assignment: CDR1 LNHDA and CDR2 SQIVND (reference sequence). The CDR3 is 15 residues long. The V segment lost 5 bases and the J segment 2 bases; nucleotides outside the gene matches: 3. The CDR3 sequence: CASSSGTGTNEKLFF. The CDR3 region has the DNA TGTGCCAGTAGTTCCGGGACAGGGACTAATGAAAAACTGTTTTTT.

This chain links TRBV4-2 with TRBJ1-4; 9 nucleotides agree with TRBD1. V lost 1 base, J lost 3 bases, and 6 bases stayed unmatched. Germline V gene lookup returns CDR1 LGHNA and CDR2 YNFKEQ. The CDR3 is 17 amino acids. The CDR3 here is CASSQGQQGAANEKLFF. The CDR3 coding sequence is TGTGCCAGCAGCCAAGGCCAACAGGGGGCGGCTAATGAAAAACTGTTTTTT.

This clone was counted a single time. V usage is TRBV9 and J usage is TRBJ1-3; 9 bases are a match to TRBD1. The CDR3 covers 17 residues. V was clipped by 2 bases and J by 1 base; unmatched bases: 7. The germline gives CDR1 SGDLS, CDR2 YYNGEE. CDR3 DNA: TGTGCCAGCAGCGTCGCCGGGACAGGGAGGTCTGGAAACACCATATATTTT. It codes for CASSVAGTGRSGNTIYF.

CDR3 coding DNA: TGTGCCAGCAGTGTCGAGGGTGGCTACGAGCAGTACTTC. Encoded protein: CASSVEGGYEQYF. The chain combines TRBV2 with TRBJ2-7; D may be TRBD2 (5 bases). Germline CDR1 is SNHLY and CDR2 is FYNNEI. Trimming took 4 bases from V and 3 from J, leaving 10 bases between them. The CDR3 has 13 residues.

This chain joins TRBV5-4 and TRBJ2-5; 13 nucleotides agree with TRBD2. This CDR3 comprises 15 residues. Germline V CDR1 and CDR2: SGHNT, YYREEE (reference sequence). V trimming: 4 bases; J trimming: 5 bases; junction bases outside the gene matches: 5. The CDR3 region has the DNA TGTGCCAGCAGCACCGGACTAGCGGGGGCCGAGACCCAGTACTTC. Protein product: CASSTGLAGAETQYF.

This clone came up once. V and J are TRBV30 and TRBJ2-5; either TRBD1 or TRBD2 may fit D (5 bases each). Germline CDR1 GTSNPN, CDR2 SVGIG (reference sequence). The CDR3 runs 16 residues. V was cut by 5 bases and J by 5 bases, with 24 bases left in between. CDR3 sequence reads: CAWGRGGQGLVETQYF. The CDR3 region has the DNA TGTGCCTGGGGCCGGGGTGGGCAGGGATTGGTGGAGACCCAGTACTTC.

In its sample, this clone was seen once. The chain uses TRBV19 and TRBJ1-5; D is perhaps TRBD1 (5 bases). From germline, CDR1 is LNHDA and CDR2 SQIVND (reference sequence). V was pared by 4 bases and J by 6 bases, with 16 bases between. CDR3 length: 15 amino acids. The CDR3 bases are TGTGCCAGTAGTAGAGGCAGGGAAATGTTTCAGCCCCAGCATTTT. Its translation is CASSRGREMFQPQHF.

The gene calls are TRBV25-1 and TRBJ2-3; 8 bases are a match to TRBD2. The germline gives CDR1 MGHDK, CDR2 SYGVNS. This CDR3 has 17 residues. With 3 bases clipped from V and 6 bases from J, the junction kept 14 bases outside the gene matches. The DNA for the CDR3 is TGTGCCAGCAGTGATCCCGCGGTACCTACGGGGGGGGATACGCAGTATTTT. Translated, it gives CASSDPAVPTGGDTQYF.

V and J are TRBV30 and TRBJ1-4; tentatively, D is TRBD1 (6 bases). This CDR3 is 14 amino acids long. V dropped 3 bases and J dropped 6 bases, with 14 bases sitting between them. Germline V gene lookup returns CDR1 GTSNPN and CDR2 SVGIG (reference sequence). This CDR3 reads CAWSRPGADEKLFF. Written as DNA, the CDR3 is TGTGCCTGGAGCCGTCCGGGGGCGGATGAAAAACTGTTTTTT. Based on the CDR3 plus reference TRBV30 and TRBJ1-4, the full variable domain is SQTIHQWPATLVQPVGSPLSLECTVEGTSNPNLYWYRQAAGRGLQLLFYSVGIGQISSEVPQNLSASRPQDRQFILSSKKLLLSDSGFYLCAWSRPGADEKLFFGSGTQLSVL.

This chain connects TRBV19 to TRBJ1-5; D gene unclear. V was pared by 5 bases and J by 4 bases, with 15 bases between. The CDR3 runs 15 residues. The germline V gene encodes CDR1 LNHDA and CDR2 SQIVND (reference sequence). CDR3 sequence reads: CASSGPGLSNQPQHF. Written as DNA, the CDR3 is TGTGCCAGTAGTGGGCCGGGCCTATCAAATCAGCCCCAGCATTTT.

The rearrangement joins TRBV23-1 to TRBJ1-6; D call uncertain. TRBV23-1 is an ORF, and what it does is uncertain. V was pared by 0 bases and J by 2 bases, with 8 bases between. The CDR3 is 16 residues long. The CDR3 DNA reads TGCGCCAGCAGTCAATCGGCAAGGCCCTATAATTCACCCCTCCACTTT. It translates to CASSQSARPYNSPLHF.

The chain employs TRBV5-4 and TRBJ1-2, with D possibly being TRBD1 (5 bases). Trimming cost V 0 bases and J 6 bases, with 9 bases left between them. The CDR3 covers 13 residues. Germline CDR1 reads SGHNT; CDR2 reads YYREEE (reference sequence). CDR3 sequence reads: CASSLGGPHGYTF. The CDR3 bases are TGTGCCAGCAGCTTGGGGGGACCTCATGGCTACACCTTC.

This rearrangement joins TRBV21-1 to TRBJ2-1; whether TRBD2, the table's D call, matches the DNA was not checked. TRBV21-1 is deemed a pseudogene. The CDR3 is 16 amino acids. The CDR3, as DNA: TGTGCCAGCAGCAAAGGCCAGCGGGGGGGCCGAAATGAGCAGTTCTTC. Its translation is CASSKGQRGGRNEQFF.

The rearrangement uses TRBV10-3 and TRBJ2-1, with 7 bases lining up with TRBD1. Germline trimming cut 6 bases from V and 8 bases from J; bases unmatched to any gene: 1. There are 11 residues in the CDR3. Germline values: CDR1 ENHRY, CDR2 SYGVKD. CDR3 protein: CAISRGYEQFF. DNA for the CDR3: TGTGCCATCAGCAGGGGGTATGAGCAGTTCTTC.

The rearrangement joins TRBV11-2 to TRBJ2-4; 16 nucleotides match TRBD2. The germline V gene encodes CDR1 SGHAT and CDR2 FQNNGV. The V and J ends lost 1 base and 1 base, in that order; junction bases with no gene match: 4. This CDR3 spans 19 amino acids. The CDR3: CASSLVGLAGGQAKNIQYF. The CDR3 nucleotides read TGTGCCAGCAGCTTAGTGGGACTAGCGGGGGGGCAGGCCAAAAACATTCAGTACTTC.

This clone came up once. V and J are TRBV19 and TRBJ1-4; D is unresolved. The germline V gene encodes CDR1 LNHDA and CDR2 SQIVND (reference sequence). The CDR3 length is 12 residues. V lost 11 bases, J lost 5 bases, and 12 bases lay in between. CDR3 nucleotide sequence: TGTGCCGGCCGTTTCGGCAATGAAAAACTGTTTTTT. Its translation is CAGRFGNEKLFF.